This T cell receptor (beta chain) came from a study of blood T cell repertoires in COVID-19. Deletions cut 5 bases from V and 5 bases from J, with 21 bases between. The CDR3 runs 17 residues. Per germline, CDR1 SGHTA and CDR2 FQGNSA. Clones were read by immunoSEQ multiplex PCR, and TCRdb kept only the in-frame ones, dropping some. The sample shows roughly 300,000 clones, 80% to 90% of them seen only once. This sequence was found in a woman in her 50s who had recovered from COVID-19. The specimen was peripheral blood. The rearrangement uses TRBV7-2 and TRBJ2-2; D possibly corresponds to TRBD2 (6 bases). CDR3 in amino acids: CASSPSVGAGGTGELFF. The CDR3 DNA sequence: TGTGCCAGCAGCCCCAGTGTCGGAGCGGGTGGGACCGGGGAGCTGTTTTTT.